These T cell receptor beta chains were read from a single sample in a study of cytotoxic CD8 clonotypes in ibrutinib-treated CLL. Profiled with immunoSEQ multiplex PCR; TCRdb holds only in-frame clones, not every one. Of roughly 150,000 clones detected, about 88% appear once; the ten largest clones hold about 3%. The sample in question was PBMCs, obtained at disease progression, from a patient treated with ibrutinib. These receptors were collected from a human donor with chronic lymphocytic leukemia. CDR3s include the opening cysteine and the closing phenylalanine or tryptophan. The D gene is left open where the match is weak. Size is omitted from some rows. Given values are once, few, many or a class for expanded clones.

clone size,D gene,J gene,V gene,CDR3 DNA,CDR3 protein
.,.,TRBJ2-6,TRBV9,TGTGCCAGCAGCGTAGCTGGCAGCTCTGGGGCCAACGTCCTGACTTTC,CASSVAGSSGANVLTF
.,.,TRBJ2-5,TRBV30,TGTGCCTGGAGCGACGACTTCGGGGTCGGCGAGACCCAGTACTTC,CAWSDDFGVGETQYF
.,.,TRBJ2-2,TRBV7-2,TGTGCCAGCAGCTTGGGGGGGCGCCGACTAACCGGGGAGCTGTTTTTT,CASSLGGRRLTGELFF
.,TRBD2,TRBJ2-1,TRBV5-8,TGTGCCAGCAGCTTGAAGGGACTAGCGGGAGGCCGTCGGGGTGAGCAGTTCTTC,CASSLKGLAGGRRGEQFF
.,TRBD1,TRBJ2-3,TRBV2,TGTGCCACCAAACAACACAGGGGTGGCACAGATACGCAGTATTTT,CATKQHRGGTDTQYF
.,.,TRBJ2-7,TRBV19,TGTGCCAGTAGGGGCGGCTACGAGCAGTACTTC,CASRGGYEQYF
few,.,TRBJ1-5,TRBV18,TGTGCCAGCTCACCAGGGGATCAGCCCCAGCATTTT,CASSPGDQPQHF
once,.,TRBJ1-4,TRBV11-2,TGTGCCAGCAGCTTGCGTACACAGGGATTCAGCGAAAAACTGTTTTTT,CASSLRTQGFSEKLFF
.,TRBD2,TRBJ2-5,TRBV7-2,TGTGCCAGCCAGCTTCAAGCGGCGGGGGGGACCCAGTACTTC,CASQLQAAGGTQYF
.,.,TRBJ1-1,TRBV15,TGTGCCACCACTGTCGGGCCACTATTCCCTGAAGCTTTCTTT,CATTVGPLFPEAFF
once,.,TRBJ1-2,TRBV4-2,TGTGCCAGCACCGACTCCAGGGATGGCTACACCTTC,CASTDSRDGYTF
once,.,TRBJ2-1,TRBV18,TGTGCCAGCTCGCTAACTCAAACCGGGTCCTACAATGAGCAGTTCTTC,CASSLTQTGSYNEQFF
once,.,TRBJ2-3,TRBV7-9,TGTGCCAGCAGCCCGACAGCAAGCACAGATACGCAGTATTTT,CASSPTASTDTQYF
.,.,TRBJ2-1,TRBV6-1,TGTGCCAGCAGTGAAACTGGAAGAGGTGTCTTC,CASSETGRGVF
.,TRBD1,TRBJ2-7,TRBV27,TGTGCCAGCCGCAGTTTAAGTAAGGGGGCAATAGGCGAGCAGTACTTC,CASRSLSKGAIGEQYF
.,TRBD2,TRBJ2-1,TRBV11-2,TGTGCCAGCAGCTTAGCGACGACTAGCGATATCGTCTTC,CASSLATTSDIVF
.,.,TRBJ2-3,TRBV11-2,TGTGCCAGCAGCTTAGCGGCATTTACCCGCACAGATACGCAGTATTTT,CASSLAAFTRTDTQYF
few,.,TRBJ2-6,TRBV18,TGTGCCAGCTCAAGGGATGGGGCCAACGTCCTGACTTTC,CASSRDGANVLTF
.,.,TRBJ1-2,TRBV5-6,TGTGCCAGCAGCTTCGTCTGGATCGAAGCGTCCTATGGCTACACCTTC,CASSFVWIEASYGYTF
.,.,TRBJ1-1,TRBV18,TGTGCCAGCTCCCGAGATGGTAAAACGGAAGCTTTCTTT,CASSRDGKTEAFF
.,.,TRBJ1-1,TRBV2,TGTGCCAGCAGACCCAGGGCGACATCGAACACTGAAGCTTTCTTT,CASRPRATSNTEAFF
.,.,TRBJ2-7,TRBV2,TGTGCCAGCAGGGCGACTAGGAAATATATCTCCTACGAGCAGTACTTC,CASRATRKYISYEQYF
.,.,TRBJ2-3,TRBV30,TGTGCCTTTTCCGGGACGGAGAGCATAACGCAGTATTTT,CAFSGTESITQYF
.,.,TRBJ1-5,TRBV7-9,TGTGCCAGCAGCCCCGGGGGAAATAGCAATCAGCCCCAGCATTTT,CASSPGGNSNQPQHF
.,TRBD2,TRBJ2-7,TRBV14,TGTGCCAGCAGCCCGCCGGGACTAGCGGGTCGGGAGCAGTACTTC,CASSPPGLAGREQYF
.,TRBD1,TRBJ1-3,TRBV9,TGTGCCAGCACAGGGGGCCCCTCTGGAAACACCATATATTTT,CASTGGPSGNTIYF
.,TRBD1,TRBJ1-1,TRBV28,TGTGCCAGCAGTTCCATACTTCGACAGGGTCGGAACACTGAAGCTTTCTTT,CASSSILRQGRNTEAFF
once,TRBD2,TRBJ2-7,TRBV7-2,TGTGCCAGCAGCTTAGGGCGGGGGAGCGAGCAGTACTTC,CASSLGRGSEQYF
.,.,TRBJ2-3,TRBV19,TGTGCCAGTAAGCAGGCCGGGGGCGCAGATACGCAGTATTTT,CASKQAGGADTQYF
.,.,TRBJ2-1,TRBV10-1,TGCGCCAGCAGTGGGAGGACAGGGGGCATTAGCGGGAGGGAAGAGCAGTTCTTC,CASSGRTGGISGREEQFF
.,.,TRBJ1-5,TRBV7-9,TGTGCCAGCAGCTTAGGCCCTGGGGGGGTTAGCAATCAGCCCCAGCATTTT,CASSLGPGGVSNQPQHF
many,TRBD1,TRBJ2-1,TRBV15,TGTGCCACCAGCAGAGACCGACAGGGTTACAATGAGCAGTTCTTC,CATSRDRQGYNEQFF
few,.,TRBJ1-3,TRBV9,TGTGCCAGCAGCGTAGTTGGGGGTCTTTCTGGAAACACCATATATTTT,CASSVVGGLSGNTIYF
.,TRBD2,TRBJ2-7,TRBV4-3,TGCGCCAGCAGCCTTAGCGGGAGTAGCTCCTACGAGCAGTACTTC,CASSLSGSSSYEQYF
.,.,TRBJ2-3,TRBV5-1,TGCGCCAGCACCCTTGATTCGATGAGCACAGATACGCAGTATTTT,CASTLDSMSTDTQYF
.,.,TRBJ1-2,TRBV6-1,TGTGCCAGCAGTGAAAGTGGGGATTATGGCTACACCTTC,CASSESGDYGYTF
.,.,TRBJ1-2,TRBV5-1,TGCGCCAGCAGCTTGGACGGACAGAGGAACTATGGCTACACCTTC,CASSLDGQRNYGYTF
.,.,TRBJ2-6,TRBV19,TGTGCCAGTAGTATATATCTCGTCCGGGGAGCTGGGGCCAACGTCCTGACTTTC,CASSIYLVRGAGANVLTF
.,.,TRBJ1-3,TRBV7-6,TGTGCCAGCAGCCTTCCGAAGGGAAAGGACTTCCTCTCTGGAAACACCATATATTTT,CASSLPKGKDFLSGNTIYF
.,.,TRBJ2-7,TRBV7-9,TGTGCCAGCAGCTTACTAACATCCTACGAGCAGTACTTC,CASSLLTSYEQYF
.,.,TRBJ1-3,TRBV4-2,TGTGCCAGCAGCCTCAACGCAGTGAACGAAGGAAACACCATATATTTT,CASSLNAVNEGNTIYF
.,TRBD1,TRBJ1-5,TRBV7-9,TGTGCCAGCAGCTTAGCAGGGGGGACAGGGTCGATCCAGCCCCAGCATTTT,CASSLAGGTGSIQPQHF
once,.,TRBJ2-1,TRBV9,TGTGCCAGCGGACTATTCTCCTACAATGAGCAGTTCTTC,CASGLFSYNEQFF
.,.,TRBJ1-2,TRBV25-1,TGTGCCAGCAGTGAGCGAGTAAGGGGCTACACCTTC,CASSERVRGYTF
.,.,TRBJ2-3,TRBV10-3,TGTGCCATCAGTGAGACAGATAGCGATACGCAGTATTTT,CAISETDSDTQYF
.,TRBD2,TRBJ2-7,TRBV5-4,TGTGCCAGCAGCTTCGTGAGGGAGGGGCCCGAGCAGTACTTC,CASSFVREGPEQYF
few,.,TRBJ1-5,TRBV6-1,TGTGCCAGCTCGAAGAGCAATCAGCCCCAGCATTTT,CASSKSNQPQHF
once,.,TRBJ1-1,TRBV7-9,TGTGCCAGCAGCCCACAGAACACTGAAGCTTTCTTT,CASSPQNTEAFF
.,TRBD1,TRBJ2-4,TRBV19,TGTGCCAGTAGTATTGGGGACAGGCTGGCCAAAAACATTCAGTACTTC,CASSIGDRLAKNIQYF
.,.,TRBJ1-5,TRBV19,TGTGCCAGTAGTATAGTACGGCAGCCCCAGCATTTT,CASSIVRQPQHF
.,.,TRBJ2-5,TRBV6-5,TGTGCCAGCAGTTACTATAGAGAGACCCAGTACTTC,CASSYYRETQYF
.,TRBD2,TRBJ2-1,TRBV7-3,TGTGCCAGCAGCTTTCAACTAGCGGGAGGACTCGCTGAGCAGTTCTTC,CASSFQLAGGLAEQFF
.,TRBD1,TRBJ1-4,TRBV11-2,TGTGCCAGCAGCTTAGTTGGGACAGGTCGAAATGAAAAACTGTTTTTT,CASSLVGTGRNEKLFF
.,TRBD2,TRBJ2-3,TRBV30,TGTGCCGGATCTAGCGGGATCAGCACAGATACGCAGTATTTT,CAGSSGISTDTQYF
.,.,TRBJ2-7,TRBV6-6,TGTGCCAGCAGTTCGGGAGTGGTTCTGTCCGAGCAGTACTTC,CASSSGVVLSEQYF
.,TRBD2,TRBJ2-7,TRBV5-1,TGCGCCAGCAGCTTGAGGTCTAGCGGGAGCGTGTACGAGCAGTACTTC,CASSLRSSGSVYEQYF
.,.,TRBJ1-2,TRBV5-1,TGCGCCAGCAGCCCTGACAGCAACTATGGCTACACCTTC,CASSPDSNYGYTF
.,.,TRBJ1-2,TRBV6-6,TGTGCCAGCAGTTACCTTACAGTTATTAACTATGGCTACACCTTC,CASSYLTVINYGYTF
few,.,TRBJ1-1,TRBV4-2,TGTGCCAGCAGCCAAGATCTGGGGAACACTGAAGCTTTCTTT,CASSQDLGNTEAFF